This T cell receptor beta chain was documented in a study of blood T cell repertoires in COVID-19. Study details: Samples came from the United States, Italy and Spain, spanning acute and convalescent COVID-19. Sources were T cells, B-cell-depleted T cells, or PBMCs; the material itself was cDNA or gDNA.

In the authors' methods: Cell counts per sample came from amplifying reference gene primers. Measured with immunoSEQ multiplex PCR; TCRdb has only the in-frame clones, and not every one. V, J and clone size were drawn from that table, and D and trimming were deduced from the DNA. The sample holds 150,000 or so clones, around 90% seen once. The V gene lost 0 bases and the J gene lost 4 bases, with 6 bases spanning the gap. CDR3 length: 13 residues. The germline V gene has CDR1 LNHNV and CDR2 YYDKDF (reference sequence). A Seattle source enrolled patients during active infection and followed them longitudinally.

This rearrangement joins TRBV15 to TRBJ1-1; D unresolved. The sequence was obtained from a man aged 60-69 years with COVID-19, enrolled during active disease. Specimen: peripheral blood. CDR3 DNA sequence: TGTGCCACCAGCAGAGATCTCGTCACTGAAGCTTTCTTT. It encodes CATSRDLVTEAFF.